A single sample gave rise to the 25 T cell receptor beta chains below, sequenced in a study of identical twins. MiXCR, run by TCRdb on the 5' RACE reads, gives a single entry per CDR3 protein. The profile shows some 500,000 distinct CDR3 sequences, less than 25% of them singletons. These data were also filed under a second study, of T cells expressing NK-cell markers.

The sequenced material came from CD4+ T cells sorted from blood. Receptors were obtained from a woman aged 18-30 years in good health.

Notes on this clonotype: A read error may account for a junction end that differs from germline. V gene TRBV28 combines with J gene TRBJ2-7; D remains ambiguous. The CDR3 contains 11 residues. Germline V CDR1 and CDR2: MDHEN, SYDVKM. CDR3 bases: TGTGTCAGCAGTTCCTCATGGGAGCAGTACTTC. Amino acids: CVSSSSWEQYF.

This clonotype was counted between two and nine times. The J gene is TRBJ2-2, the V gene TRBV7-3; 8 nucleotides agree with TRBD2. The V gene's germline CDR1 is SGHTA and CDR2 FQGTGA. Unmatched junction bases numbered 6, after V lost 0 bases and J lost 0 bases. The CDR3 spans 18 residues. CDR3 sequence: CASSLTGLAGTNTGELFF. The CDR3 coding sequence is TGTGCCAGCAGCTTAACCGGCTTAGCGGGGACGAACACCGGGGAGCTGTTTTTT.

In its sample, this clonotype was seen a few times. Written as DNA, the CDR3 is TGTGCCACCAGCAGAGATCGGGGGCTCAACGAGCAGTACTTC. Translating it yields CATSRDRGLNEQYF. The V gene is TRBV15, the J gene TRBJ2-7; D may be TRBD1 or TRBD2 (6 bases each). V was clipped by 0 bases and J by 5 bases, with 11 bases between them. CDR1 LNHNV and CDR2 YYDKDF come from the germline V gene (reference sequence). This CDR3 has 14 residues. Full variable domain (remainder filled in from reference TRBV15 and TRBJ2-7): DAMVIQNPRYQVTQFGKPVTLSCSQTLNHNVMYWYQQKSSQAPKLLFHYYDKDFNNEADTPDNFQSRRPNTSFCFLDIRSPGLGDTAMYLCATSRDRGLNEQYFGPGTRLTVT.

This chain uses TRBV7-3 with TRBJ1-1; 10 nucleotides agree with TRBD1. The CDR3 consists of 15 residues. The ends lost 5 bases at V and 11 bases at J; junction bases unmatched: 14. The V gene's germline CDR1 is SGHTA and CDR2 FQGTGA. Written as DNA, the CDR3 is TGTGCCAGCAGCCAAAACCCCGGGACAGGGGAATTGGCTTTCTTT. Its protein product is CASSQNPGTGELAFF.

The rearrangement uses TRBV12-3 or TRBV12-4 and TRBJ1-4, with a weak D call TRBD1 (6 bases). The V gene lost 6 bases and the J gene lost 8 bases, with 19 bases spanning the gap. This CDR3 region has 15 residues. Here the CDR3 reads CASSRAIYRAEKLFF. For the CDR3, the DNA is TGTGCCAGCAGCCGCGCGATTTACAGGGCGGAAAAACTGTTTTTT.

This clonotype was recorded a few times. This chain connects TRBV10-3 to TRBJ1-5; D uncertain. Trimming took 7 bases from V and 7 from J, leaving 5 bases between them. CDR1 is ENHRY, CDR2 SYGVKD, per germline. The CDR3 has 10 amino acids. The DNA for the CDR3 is TGTGCCATCACCCCCCAGCCCCAGCATTTT. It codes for CAITPQPQHF.

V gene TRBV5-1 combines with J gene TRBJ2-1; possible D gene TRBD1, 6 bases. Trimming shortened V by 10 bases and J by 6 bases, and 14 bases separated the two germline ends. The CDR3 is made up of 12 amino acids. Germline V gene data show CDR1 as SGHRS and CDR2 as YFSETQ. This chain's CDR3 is CASSDSFNEQFF. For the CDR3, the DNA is TGCGCCTCTTCGGACAGCTTCAATGAGCAGTTCTTC.

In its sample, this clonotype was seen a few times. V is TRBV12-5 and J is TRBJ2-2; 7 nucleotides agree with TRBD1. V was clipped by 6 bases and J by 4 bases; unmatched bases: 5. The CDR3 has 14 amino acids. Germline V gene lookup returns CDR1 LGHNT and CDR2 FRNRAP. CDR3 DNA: TGTGCTAGTGGAGGGGGACAGTCCACCGGGGAGCTGTTTTTT. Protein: CASGGGQSTGELFF.

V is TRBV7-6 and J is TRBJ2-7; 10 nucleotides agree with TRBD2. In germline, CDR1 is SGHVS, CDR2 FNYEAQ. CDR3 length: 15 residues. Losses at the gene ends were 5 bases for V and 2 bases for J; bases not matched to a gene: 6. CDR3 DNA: TGTGCCAGCAGCCCAGGGACTAGCGCCGCCTACGAGCAGTACTTC. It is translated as CASSPGTSAAYEQYF.

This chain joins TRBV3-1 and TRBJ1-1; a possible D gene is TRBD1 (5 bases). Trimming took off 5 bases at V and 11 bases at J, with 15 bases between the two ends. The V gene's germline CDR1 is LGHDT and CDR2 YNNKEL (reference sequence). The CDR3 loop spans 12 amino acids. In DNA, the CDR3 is TGTGCCAGCAGCGGGAGGGGTCTAGGGGCTTTCTTT. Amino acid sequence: CASSGRGLGAFF.

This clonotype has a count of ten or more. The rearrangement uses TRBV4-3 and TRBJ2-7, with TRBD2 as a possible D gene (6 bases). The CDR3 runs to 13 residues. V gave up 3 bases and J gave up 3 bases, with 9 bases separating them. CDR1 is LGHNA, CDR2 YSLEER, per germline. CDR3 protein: CASSQGLNYEQYF. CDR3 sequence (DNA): TGCGCCAGCAGCCAGGGACTCAACTACGAGCAGTACTTC.

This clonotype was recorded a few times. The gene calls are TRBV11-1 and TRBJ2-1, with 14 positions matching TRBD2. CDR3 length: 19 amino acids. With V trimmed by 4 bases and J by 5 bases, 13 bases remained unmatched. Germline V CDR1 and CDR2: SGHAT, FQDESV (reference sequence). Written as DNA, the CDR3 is TGTGCCAGCAGCTCCGGGACTAGCGGGAGAGGTTTGATTAACAATGAGCAGTTCTTC. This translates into CASSSGTSGRGLINNEQFF.

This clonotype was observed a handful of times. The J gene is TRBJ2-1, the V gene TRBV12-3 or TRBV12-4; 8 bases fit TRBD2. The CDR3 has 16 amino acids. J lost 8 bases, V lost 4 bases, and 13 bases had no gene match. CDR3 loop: CASSYPSGGARDEQFF. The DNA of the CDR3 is TGTGCCAGCAGTTATCCGTCCGGGGGGGCAAGGGATGAGCAGTTCTTC.

The DNA of the CDR3 is TGCGCCAGCAAGGGGGGGGATTTGAATACGCAGTATTTT. It translates to CASKGGDLNTQYF. The rearrangement links TRBV4-1 to TRBJ2-3, with a weak D call TRBD2 (7 bases). Trimming pared 7 bases from V and 7 bases from J, leaving 15 bases between. Germline values: CDR1 MGHRA, CDR2 YSYEKL. This CDR3 is built from 13 residues.

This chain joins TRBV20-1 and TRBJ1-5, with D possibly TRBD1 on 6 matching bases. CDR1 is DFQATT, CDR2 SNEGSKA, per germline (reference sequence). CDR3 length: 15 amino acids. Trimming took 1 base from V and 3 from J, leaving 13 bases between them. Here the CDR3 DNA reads TGCAGTGCTAGAGCGACGGGACATAACAATCAGCCCCAGCATTTT. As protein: CSARATGHNNQPQHF.

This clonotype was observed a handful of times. The DNA for the CDR3 is TGCGCCAGCAGTGATTTTGCGGGGATAGATACGCAGTATTTT. Translating it yields CASSDFAGIDTQYF. The genes are TRBV10-1 and TRBJ2-3; possibly TRBD2 for D (6 bases). The V gene's germline CDR1 is WNHNN and CDR2 SYGVQD (reference sequence). The CDR3 totals 14 residues. Trimming took 3 bases from V and 5 from J, leaving 12 bases between them.

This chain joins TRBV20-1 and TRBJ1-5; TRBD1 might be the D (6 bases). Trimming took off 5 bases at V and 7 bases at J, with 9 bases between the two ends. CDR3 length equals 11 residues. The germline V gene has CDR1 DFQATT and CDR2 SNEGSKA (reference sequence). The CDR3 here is CSAGGGQPQHF. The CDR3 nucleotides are TGCAGTGCTGGGGGGGGCCAGCCCCAGCATTTT.

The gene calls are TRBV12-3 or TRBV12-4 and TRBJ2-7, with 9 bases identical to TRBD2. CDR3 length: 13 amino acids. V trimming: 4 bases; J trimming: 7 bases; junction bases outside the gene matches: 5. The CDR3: CASSWGLANEQYF. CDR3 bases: TGTGCCAGCAGTTGGGGACTAGCTAATGAGCAGTACTTC.

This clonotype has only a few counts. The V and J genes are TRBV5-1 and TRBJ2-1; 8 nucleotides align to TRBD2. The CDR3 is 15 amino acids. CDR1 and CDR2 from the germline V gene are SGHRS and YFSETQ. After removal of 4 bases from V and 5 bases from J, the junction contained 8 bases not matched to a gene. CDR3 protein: CASSGGAGGDNEQFF. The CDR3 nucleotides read TGCGCCAGCAGCGGCGGGGCGGGGGGCGACAATGAGCAGTTCTTC.

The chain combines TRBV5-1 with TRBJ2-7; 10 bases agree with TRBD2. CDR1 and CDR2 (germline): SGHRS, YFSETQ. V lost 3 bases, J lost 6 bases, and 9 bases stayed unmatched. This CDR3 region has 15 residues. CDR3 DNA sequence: TGCGCCAGCAGCTCTGTCCTAGCGGGAGCATTCGAGCAGTACTTC. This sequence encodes CASSSVLAGAFEQYF.

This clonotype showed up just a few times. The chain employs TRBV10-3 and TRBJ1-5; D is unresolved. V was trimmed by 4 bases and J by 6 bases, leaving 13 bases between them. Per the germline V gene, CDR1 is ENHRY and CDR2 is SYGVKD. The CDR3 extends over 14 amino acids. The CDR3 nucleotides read TGTGCCATCAGTGGAGGCCCCACCTCTCAGCCCCAGCATTTT. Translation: CAISGGPTSQPQHF.

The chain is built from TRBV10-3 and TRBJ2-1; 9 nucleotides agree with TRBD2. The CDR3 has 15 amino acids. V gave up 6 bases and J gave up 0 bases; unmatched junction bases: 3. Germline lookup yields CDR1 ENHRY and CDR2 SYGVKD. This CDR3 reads CAIRLREGSYNEQFF. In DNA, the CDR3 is TGTGCCATCAGATTGCGGGAGGGCTCCTACAATGAGCAGTTCTTC.

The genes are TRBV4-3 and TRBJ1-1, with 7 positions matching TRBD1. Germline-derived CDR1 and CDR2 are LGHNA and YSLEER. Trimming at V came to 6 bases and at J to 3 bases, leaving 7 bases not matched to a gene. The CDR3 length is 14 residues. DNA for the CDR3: TGCGCCAGCAGGCAGGGACAGCTACACACTGAAGCTTTCTTT. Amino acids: CASRQGQLHTEAFF.

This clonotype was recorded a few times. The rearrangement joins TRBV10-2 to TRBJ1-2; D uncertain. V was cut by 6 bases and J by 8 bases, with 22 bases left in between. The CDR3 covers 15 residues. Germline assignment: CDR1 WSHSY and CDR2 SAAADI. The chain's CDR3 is CASSPSYPQGRGYTF. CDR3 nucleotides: TGCGCCAGCAGCCCCAGTTATCCTCAAGGGAGGGGCTACACCTTC.

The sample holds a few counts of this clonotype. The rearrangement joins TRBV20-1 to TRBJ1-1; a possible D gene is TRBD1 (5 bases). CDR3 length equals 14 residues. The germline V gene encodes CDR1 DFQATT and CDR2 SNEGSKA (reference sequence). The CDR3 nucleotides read TGCAGCCCCCACGGAGGGGAACGGTCCACTGAAGCTTTCTTT. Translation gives CSPHGGERSTEAFF.